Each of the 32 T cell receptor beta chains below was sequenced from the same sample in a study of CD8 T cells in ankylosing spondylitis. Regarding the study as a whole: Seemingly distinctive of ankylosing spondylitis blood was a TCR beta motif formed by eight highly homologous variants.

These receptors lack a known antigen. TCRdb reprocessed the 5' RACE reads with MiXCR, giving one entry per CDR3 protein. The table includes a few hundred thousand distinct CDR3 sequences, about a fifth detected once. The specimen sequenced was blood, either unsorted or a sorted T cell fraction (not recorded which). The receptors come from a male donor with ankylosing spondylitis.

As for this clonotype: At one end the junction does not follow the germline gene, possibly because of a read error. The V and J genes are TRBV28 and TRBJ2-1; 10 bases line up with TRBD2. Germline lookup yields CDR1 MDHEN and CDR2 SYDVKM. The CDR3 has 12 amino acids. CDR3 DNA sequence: TGTGCCAGCAGTACATCCGGGACTAGCGCAGTCTTC. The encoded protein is CASSTSGTSAVF. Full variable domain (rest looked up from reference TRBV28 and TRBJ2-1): DVKVTQSSRYLVKRTGEKVFLECVQDMDHENMFWYRQDPGLGLRLIYFSYDVKMKEKGDIPEGYSVSREKKERFSLILESASTNQTSMYLCASSTSGTSAVFGPGTRLTVL.

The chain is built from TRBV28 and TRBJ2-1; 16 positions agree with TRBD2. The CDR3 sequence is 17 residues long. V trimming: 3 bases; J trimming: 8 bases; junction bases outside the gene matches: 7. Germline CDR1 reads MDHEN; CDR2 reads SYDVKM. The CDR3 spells CASSFSSGLAGGDEQFF. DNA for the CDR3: TGTGCCAGCAGTTTCTCCTCGGGACTAGCGGGAGGGGATGAGCAGTTCTTC.

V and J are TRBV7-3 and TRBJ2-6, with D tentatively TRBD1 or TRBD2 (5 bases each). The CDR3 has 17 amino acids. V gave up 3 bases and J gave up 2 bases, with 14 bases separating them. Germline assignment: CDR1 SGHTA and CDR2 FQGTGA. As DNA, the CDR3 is TGTGCCAGCAGCTTTGGGTATGGGGGAACTGGGGCCAACGTCCTGACTTTC. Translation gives CASSFGYGGTGANVLTF.

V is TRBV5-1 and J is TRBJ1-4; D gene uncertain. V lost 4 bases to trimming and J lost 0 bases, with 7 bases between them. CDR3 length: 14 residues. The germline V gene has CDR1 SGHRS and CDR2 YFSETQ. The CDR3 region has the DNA TGCGCCAGCAGCGTTCGACCAACTAATGAAAAACTGTTTTTT. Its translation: CASSVRPTNEKLFF.

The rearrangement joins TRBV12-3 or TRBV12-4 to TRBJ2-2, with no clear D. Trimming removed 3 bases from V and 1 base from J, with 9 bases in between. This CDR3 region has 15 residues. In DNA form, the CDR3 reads TGTGCCAGCAGTTTTCCCACCGGGAACACCGGGGAGCTGTTTTTT. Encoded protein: CASSFPTGNTGELFF.

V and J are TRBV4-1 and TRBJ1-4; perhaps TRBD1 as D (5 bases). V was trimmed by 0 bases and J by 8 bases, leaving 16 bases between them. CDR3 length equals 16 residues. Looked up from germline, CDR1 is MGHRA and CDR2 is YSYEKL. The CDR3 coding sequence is TGCGCCAGCAGCCAAGATCGGGCAGGGTTGGTGGAAAAACTGTTTTTT. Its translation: CASSQDRAGLVEKLFF.

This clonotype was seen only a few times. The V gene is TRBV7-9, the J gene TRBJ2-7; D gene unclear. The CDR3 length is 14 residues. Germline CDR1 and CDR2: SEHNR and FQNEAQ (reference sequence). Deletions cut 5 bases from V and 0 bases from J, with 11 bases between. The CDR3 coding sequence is TGTGCCAGCAGCACCACCCCAAGCTCCTACGAGCAGTACTTC. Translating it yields CASSTTPSSYEQYF.

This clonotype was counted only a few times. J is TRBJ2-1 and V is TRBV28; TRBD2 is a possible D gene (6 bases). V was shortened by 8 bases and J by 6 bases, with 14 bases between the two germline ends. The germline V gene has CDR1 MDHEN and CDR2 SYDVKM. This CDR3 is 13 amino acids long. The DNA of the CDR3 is TGTGCCAGCGGGAAACTAGCACCCAATGAGCAGTTCTTC. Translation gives CASGKLAPNEQFF.

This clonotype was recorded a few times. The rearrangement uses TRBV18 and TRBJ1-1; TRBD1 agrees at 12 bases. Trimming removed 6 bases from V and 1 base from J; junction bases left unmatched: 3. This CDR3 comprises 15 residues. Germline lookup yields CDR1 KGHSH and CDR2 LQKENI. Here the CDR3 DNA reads TGTGCCAGCTCCCGGGACAGGGGGCCGAACACTGAAGCTTTCTTT. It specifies CASSRDRGPNTEAFF.

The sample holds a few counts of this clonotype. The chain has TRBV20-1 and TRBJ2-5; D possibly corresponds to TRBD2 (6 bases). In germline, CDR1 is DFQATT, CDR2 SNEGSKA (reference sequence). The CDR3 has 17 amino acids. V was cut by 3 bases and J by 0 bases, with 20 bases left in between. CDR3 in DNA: TGCAGTGCTAGTTTGTTGGTTCGGGGGAAATACCAAGAGACCCAGTACTTC. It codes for CSASLLVRGKYQETQYF.

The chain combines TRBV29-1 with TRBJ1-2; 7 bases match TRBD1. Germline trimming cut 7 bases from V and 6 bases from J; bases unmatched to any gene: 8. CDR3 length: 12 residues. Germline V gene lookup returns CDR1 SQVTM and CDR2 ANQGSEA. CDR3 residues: CSAFDRVHGYTF. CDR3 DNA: TGCAGCGCGTTTGACAGGGTACATGGCTACACCTTC.

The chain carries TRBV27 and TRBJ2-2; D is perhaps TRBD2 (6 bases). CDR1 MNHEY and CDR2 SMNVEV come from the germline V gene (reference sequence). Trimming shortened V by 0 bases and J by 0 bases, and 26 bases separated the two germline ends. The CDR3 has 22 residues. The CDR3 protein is CASSLSWRGVVDVPANTGELFF. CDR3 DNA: TGTGCCAGCAGTTTATCGTGGAGGGGAGTTGTGGATGTGCCCGCGAACACCGGGGAGCTGTTTTTT.

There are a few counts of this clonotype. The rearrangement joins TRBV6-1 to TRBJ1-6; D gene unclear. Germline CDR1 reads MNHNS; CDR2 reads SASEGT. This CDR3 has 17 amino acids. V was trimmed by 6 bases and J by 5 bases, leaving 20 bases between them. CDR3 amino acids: CASRNRDNDLHNSPLHF. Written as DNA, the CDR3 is TGTGCCAGCAGGAATAGGGATAACGACCTTCATAATTCACCCCTCCACTTT.

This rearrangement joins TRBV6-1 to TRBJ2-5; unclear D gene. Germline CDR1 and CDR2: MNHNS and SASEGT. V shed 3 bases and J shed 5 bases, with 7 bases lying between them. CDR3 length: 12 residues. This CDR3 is CASSDVGETQYF. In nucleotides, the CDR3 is TGTGCCAGCAGTGACGTTGGTGAGACCCAGTACTTC.

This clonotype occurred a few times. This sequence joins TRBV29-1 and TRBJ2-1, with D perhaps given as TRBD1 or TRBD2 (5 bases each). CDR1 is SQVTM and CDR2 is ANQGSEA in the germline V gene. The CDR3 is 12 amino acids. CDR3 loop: CTLHGAGNEQFF. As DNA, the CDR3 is TGCACCCTCCACGGGGCTGGCAATGAGCAGTTCTTC.

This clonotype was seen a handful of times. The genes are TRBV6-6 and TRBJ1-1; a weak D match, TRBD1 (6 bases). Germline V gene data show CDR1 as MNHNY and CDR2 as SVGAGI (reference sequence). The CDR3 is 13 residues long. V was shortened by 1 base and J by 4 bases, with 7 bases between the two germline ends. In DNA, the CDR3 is TGTGCCAGCAGTTACTTGGACAGCACTGAAGCTTTCTTT. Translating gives CASSYLDSTEAFF.

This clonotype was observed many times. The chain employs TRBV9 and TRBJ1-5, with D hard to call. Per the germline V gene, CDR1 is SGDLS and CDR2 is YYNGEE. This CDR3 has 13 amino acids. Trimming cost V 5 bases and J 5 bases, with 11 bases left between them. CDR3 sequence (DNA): TGTGCCAGCAGTTCCGGACGGGATCAGCCCCAGCATTTT. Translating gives CASSSGRDQPQHF. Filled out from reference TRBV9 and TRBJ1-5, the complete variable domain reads DSGVTQTPKHLITATGQRVTLRCSPRSGDLSVYWYQQSLDQGLQFLIQYYNGEERAKGNILERFSAQQFPDLHSELNLSSLELGDSALYFCASSSGRDQPQHFGDGTRLSIL.

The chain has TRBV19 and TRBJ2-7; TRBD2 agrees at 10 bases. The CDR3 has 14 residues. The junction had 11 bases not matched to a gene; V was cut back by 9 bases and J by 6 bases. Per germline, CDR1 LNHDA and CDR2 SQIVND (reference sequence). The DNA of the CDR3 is TGTGCCAGCTCCGGGACTAGCGTGTTCGTCGAGCAGTACTTC. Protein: CASSGTSVFVEQYF.

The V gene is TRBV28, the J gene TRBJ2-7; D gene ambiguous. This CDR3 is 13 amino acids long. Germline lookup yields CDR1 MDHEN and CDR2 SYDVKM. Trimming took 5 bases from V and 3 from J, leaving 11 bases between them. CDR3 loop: CASSGVAVYEQYF. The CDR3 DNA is TGTGCCAGCAGTGGGGTGGCAGTCTACGAGCAGTACTTC.

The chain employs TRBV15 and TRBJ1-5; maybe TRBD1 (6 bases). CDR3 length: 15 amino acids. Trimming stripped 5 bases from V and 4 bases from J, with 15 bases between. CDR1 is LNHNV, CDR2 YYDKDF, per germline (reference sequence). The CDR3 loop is CATSAYRVENQPQHF. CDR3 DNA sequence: TGTGCCACCAGCGCCTACAGGGTAGAGAATCAGCCCCAGCATTTT.

CDR3 DNA: TGTGCCAGCAGTTACGGGACAGGGGGTGAGGAAAAACTGTTTTTT. This codes for CASSYGTGGEEKLFF. This rearrangement joins TRBV6-5 to TRBJ1-4; 11 bases are a match to TRBD1. This CDR3 has 15 amino acids. V shed 2 bases and J 8 bases; nucleotides not matched to a gene: 4. CDR1 is MNHEY, CDR2 SVGAGI, per germline.

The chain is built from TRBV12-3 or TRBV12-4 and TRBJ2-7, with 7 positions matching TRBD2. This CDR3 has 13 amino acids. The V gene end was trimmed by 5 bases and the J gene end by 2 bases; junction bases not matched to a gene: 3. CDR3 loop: CASSRGGAYEQYF. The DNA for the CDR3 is TGTGCCAGCAGTCGGGGAGGGGCCTACGAGCAGTACTTC.

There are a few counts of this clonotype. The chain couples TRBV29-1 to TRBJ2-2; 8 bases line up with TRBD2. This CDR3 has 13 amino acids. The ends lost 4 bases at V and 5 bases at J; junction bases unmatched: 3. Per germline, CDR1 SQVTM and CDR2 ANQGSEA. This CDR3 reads CSVATGGTGELFF. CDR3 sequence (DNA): TGCAGCGTTGCGACGGGGGGGACCGGGGAGCTGTTTTTT.

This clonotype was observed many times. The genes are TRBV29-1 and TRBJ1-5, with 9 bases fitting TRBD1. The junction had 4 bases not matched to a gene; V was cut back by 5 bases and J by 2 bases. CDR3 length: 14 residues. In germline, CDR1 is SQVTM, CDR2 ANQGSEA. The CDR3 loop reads CSVRDRAGNQPQHF. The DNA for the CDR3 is TGCAGCGTTCGGGACAGGGCGGGCAATCAGCCCCAGCATTTT.

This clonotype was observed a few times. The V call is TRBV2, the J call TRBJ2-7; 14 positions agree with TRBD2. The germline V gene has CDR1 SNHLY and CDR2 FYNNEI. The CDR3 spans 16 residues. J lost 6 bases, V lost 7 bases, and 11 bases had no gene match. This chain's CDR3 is CASTRDRGLAGGEQYF. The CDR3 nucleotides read TGTGCCAGCACCCGGGACAGAGGACTAGCGGGAGGCGAGCAGTACTTC.

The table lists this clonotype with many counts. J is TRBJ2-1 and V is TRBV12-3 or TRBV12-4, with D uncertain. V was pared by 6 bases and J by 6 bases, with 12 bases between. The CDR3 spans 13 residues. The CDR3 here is CASSPQTFNEQFF. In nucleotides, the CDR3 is TGTGCCAGCAGCCCTCAGACTTTCAATGAGCAGTTCTTC.

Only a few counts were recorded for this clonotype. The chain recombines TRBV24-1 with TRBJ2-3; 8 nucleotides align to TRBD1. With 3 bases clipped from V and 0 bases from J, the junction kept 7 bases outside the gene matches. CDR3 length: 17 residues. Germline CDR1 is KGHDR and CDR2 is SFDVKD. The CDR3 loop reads CATSDPGTGGSTDTQYF. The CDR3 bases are TGTGCCACCAGTGATCCCGGGACAGGCGGCAGCACAGATACGCAGTATTTT.

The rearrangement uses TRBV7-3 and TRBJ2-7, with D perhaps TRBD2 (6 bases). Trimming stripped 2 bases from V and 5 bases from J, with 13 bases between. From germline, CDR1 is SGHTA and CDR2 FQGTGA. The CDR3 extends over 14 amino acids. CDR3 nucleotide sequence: TGTGCCAGCAGCTTATCCGGGGGTGGGAACGAGCAGTACTTC. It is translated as CASSLSGGGNEQYF.

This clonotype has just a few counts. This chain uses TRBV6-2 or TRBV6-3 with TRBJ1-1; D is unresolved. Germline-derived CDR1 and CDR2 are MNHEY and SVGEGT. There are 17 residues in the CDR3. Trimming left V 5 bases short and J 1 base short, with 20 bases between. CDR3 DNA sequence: TGTGCCAGCAGTCCTATCGCCGGGAGGGATAGGAACACTGAAGCTTTCTTT. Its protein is CASSPIAGRDRNTEAFF.

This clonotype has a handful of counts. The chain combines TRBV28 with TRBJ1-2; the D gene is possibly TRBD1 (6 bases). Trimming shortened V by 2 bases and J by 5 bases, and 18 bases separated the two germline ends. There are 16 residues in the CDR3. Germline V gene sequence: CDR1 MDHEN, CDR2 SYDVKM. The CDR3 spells CASSLGGLDRRYGYTF. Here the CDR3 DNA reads TGTGCCAGCAGTTTAGGTGGGCTGGACAGAAGATATGGCTACACCTTC.

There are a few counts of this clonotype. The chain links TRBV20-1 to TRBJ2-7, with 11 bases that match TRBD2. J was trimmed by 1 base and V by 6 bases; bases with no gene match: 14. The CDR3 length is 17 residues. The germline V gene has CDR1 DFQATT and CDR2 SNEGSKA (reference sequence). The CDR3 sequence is CSAPILAGALGSYEQYF. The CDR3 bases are TGCAGTGCCCCGATACTAGCGGGAGCCCTGGGTTCCTACGAGCAGTACTTC.

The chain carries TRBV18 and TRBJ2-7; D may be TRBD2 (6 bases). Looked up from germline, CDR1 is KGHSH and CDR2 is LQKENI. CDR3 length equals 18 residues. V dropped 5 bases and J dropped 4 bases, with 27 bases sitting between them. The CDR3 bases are TGTGCCAGCTCATACCAGAGGGTTGGCGGGACTCCGCGTTACGAGCAGTACTTC. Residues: CASSYQRVGGTPRYEQYF.